This T cell receptor (beta chain) came from a study of blood T cell repertoires in COVID-19. Study as a whole: Both acute and convalescent COVID-19 samples were obtained from the United States, Italy and Spain.

Study processing details: For nucleated cells, counts were estimated from reference gene primer amplification. Generated by immunoSEQ multiplex PCR, the TCRdb table keeps only in-frame clones and is missing some. For V, J and clone size, that table is used; D and trimming come from the DNA. This table has some 150,000 clones, about 80% appearing once. V was clipped by 5 bases and J by 0 bases, with 11 bases between them. This CDR3 comprises 15 residues. Germline V gene sequence: CDR1 SGHAT, CDR2 FQNNGV. This TCR came from a human donor in a cohort sampled during active COVID-19. The sample taken for sequencing was peripheral blood. The chain recombines TRBV11-2 with TRBJ2-4; D is possibly TRBD2 (6 bases). Here the CDR3 reads CASSPGRLAKNIQYF. CDR3 DNA sequence: TGTGCCAGCAGCCCAGGGAGGCTAGCCAAAAACATTCAGTACTTC.